What follows are 30 T cell receptor beta chains derived from one specimen sequenced in a study of blood T cell repertoires in COVID-19. The protocol was immunoSEQ multiplex PCR, while the TCRdb copy is restricted to in-frame clones and leaves out a portion. The table has 350,000 to 450,000 clones, about four fifths seen once. Sequenced sample: PBMCs or T cells enriched from blood (not recorded which). Every receptor here comes from a woman between 45 and 60 years old who had recovered from COVID-19.

The genes are TRBV7-8 and TRBJ2-1; a possible D gene is TRBD2 (6 bases). The CDR3 loop spans 16 amino acids. The germline V gene encodes CDR1 SGHVS and CDR2 FQNEAQ. Trimming removed 5 bases from V and 0 bases from J, with 14 bases in between. CDR3 residues: CASSRSGSSSYNEQFF. The CDR3 nucleotides read TGTGCCAGCAGCCGAAGCGGGTCGAGCTCCTACAATGAGCAGTTCTTC. Supplemented by reference TRBV7-8 and TRBJ2-1, the full variable domain reads GAGVSQSPRYKVAKRGQDVALRCDPISGHVSLFWYQQALGQGPEFLTYFQNEAQLDKSGLPSDRFFAERPEGSVSTLKIQRTQQEDSAVYLCASSRSGSSSYNEQFFGPGTRLTVL.

The chain joins TRBV27 to TRBJ1-4; tentatively, D is TRBD1 (6 bases). V dropped 5 bases and J dropped 7 bases, with 11 bases sitting between them. Germline lookup yields CDR1 MNHEY and CDR2 SMNVEV (reference sequence). The CDR3 runs to 13 residues. CDR3 coding DNA: TGTGCCAGCAGTCTGGGGGCGAGTGAAAAACTGTTTTTT. Its protein is CASSLGASEKLFF. Full variable domain (rest looked up from reference TRBV27 and TRBJ1-4): EAQVTQNPRYLITVTGKKLTVTCSQNMNHEYMSWYRQDPGLGLRQIYYSMNVEVTDKGDVPEGYKVSRKEKRNFPLILESPSPNQTSLYFCASSLGASEKLFFGSGTQLSVL.

A single count supports this clone. This chain links TRBV19 with TRBJ2-6, with 9 bases fitting TRBD1. CDR3 length equals 22 residues. The V gene end was trimmed by 6 bases and the J gene end by 3 bases; junction bases not matched to a gene: 24. The germline gives CDR1 LNHDA, CDR2 SQIVND (reference sequence). CDR3 DNA sequence: TGTGCCAGTAGCCCTATATACTTTCCGACAGGGGGAAGATCGGTTGGGGCCAACGTCCTGACTTTC. Amino acids: CASSPIYFPTGGRSVGANVLTF.

The rearrangement links TRBV9 to TRBJ2-5; D perhaps matches TRBD2 (5 bases). The CDR3 is 15 amino acids. Trimming stripped 0 bases from V and 5 bases from J, with 14 bases between. Germline loops: CDR1 SGDLS, CDR2 YYNGEE. The CDR3 nucleotides are TGTGCCAGCAGCGTAGGGACTCCCCCCGGGGAGACCCAGTACTTC. It translates to CASSVGTPPGETQYF.

The rearrangement uses TRBV7-9 and TRBJ2-1; TRBD2 aligns across 7 bases. The germline V gene has CDR1 SEHNR and CDR2 FQNEAQ (reference sequence). The CDR3 runs to 15 residues. J gave up 1 base and V 5 bases, and 5 bases lay outside the gene matches. The CDR3 DNA sequence: TGTGCCAGCAGCGACACTAGCGCGTCCTACAATGAGCAGTTCTTC. It translates to CASSDTSASYNEQFF.

J is TRBJ2-1 and V is TRBV5-1; TRBD1 agrees at 9 bases. Losses at the gene ends were 4 bases for V and 6 bases for J; bases not matched to a gene: 5. The CDR3 has 14 residues. CDR1 and CDR2 from the germline V gene are SGHRS and YFSETQ. CDR3 coding DNA: TGCGCCAGCAGCCCCCGGGACAGGGTCAATGAGCAGTTCTTC. It encodes CASSPRDRVNEQFF.

The rearrangement joins TRBV7-9 to TRBJ2-1; D gene unclear. From germline, CDR1 is SEHNR and CDR2 FQNEAQ (reference sequence). There are 15 residues in the CDR3. With 2 bases removed from V and 6 bases from J, the gap between germline ends came to 14 bases. The DNA of the CDR3 is TGTGCCAGCAGCTTACTGCCAATTTCAGGCAATGAGCAGTTCTTC. The encoded protein is CASSLLPISGNEQFF.

The chain employs TRBV9 and TRBJ2-1; 9 bases map to TRBD2. Germline assignment: CDR1 SGDLS and CDR2 YYNGEE. The CDR3 is 19 amino acids. V shed 0 bases, J shed 0 bases, and the junction held 10 bases outside the gene matches. The CDR3, as DNA: TGTGCCAGCAGCGTAGGGGGTAGCGGGGGAAGAAGCTCCTACAATGAGCAGTTCTTC. It is translated as CASSVGGSGGRSSYNEQFF.

Here the CDR3 DNA reads TGTGCCAGTAGTATAGTTCGGGGGGGCCACTATGGCTACACCTTC. Protein product: CASSIVRGGHYGYTF. The chain uses TRBV19 and TRBJ1-2; TRBD1 might be the D (6 bases). This CDR3 region has 15 residues. Germline V gene lookup returns CDR1 LNHDA and CDR2 SQIVND (reference sequence). The V end was cut by 1 base, the J end by 3 bases, with 12 bases between. The whole variable domain, filled in from reference TRBV19 and TRBJ1-2, reads DGGITQSPKYLFRKEGQNVTLSCEQNLNHDAMYWYRQDPGQGLRLIYYSQIVNDFQKGDIAEGYSVSREKKESFPLTVTSAQKNPTAFYLCASSIVRGGHYGYTFGSGTRLTVV.

This clone has just one count. The chain couples TRBV27 to TRBJ1-3; D call uncertain. The V end was cut by 6 bases, the J end by 4 bases, with 10 bases between. The CDR3 runs 13 residues. Germline assignment: CDR1 MNHEY and CDR2 SMNVEV (reference sequence). The chain's CDR3 is CASRRTGGNTIYF. DNA for the CDR3: TGTGCCAGCAGGAGAACGGGGGGAAACACCATATATTTT.

The DNA for the CDR3 is TGTGCCAGCTTACTACACTCTGGAAACACCATATATTTT. Translated: CASLLHSGNTIYF. The chain uses TRBV12-3 or TRBV12-4 and TRBJ1-3; D remains unclear. CDR3 length: 13 residues. V was cut by 8 bases and J by 0 bases, with 8 bases left in between.

Only one count was recorded for this clone. The CDR3 DNA reads as TGTGCCAGCAGCCAAGATTTACTAGGGTACAATGAGCAGTTCTTC. Translation: CASSQDLLGYNEQFF. The rearrangement links TRBV3-1 (or the pseudogene TRBV3-2) to TRBJ2-1; D might be TRBD2 (5 bases). The germline V gene has CDR1 LGHDT and CDR2 YNNKEL (reference sequence). The CDR3 runs 15 residues. V dropped 0 bases and J dropped 4 bases, with 10 bases sitting between them.

For this clone: At the DNA level, this CDR3 is encoded by other sequences in the same sample as well. The V call is TRBV2, the J call TRBJ1-1, with 8 bases aligning to TRBD1. Germline V gene sequence: CDR1 SNHLY, CDR2 FYNNEI. This CDR3 has 14 amino acids. The J segment lost 2 bases and the V segment lost 4 bases, leaving 3 bases of the junction unmatched. DNA for the CDR3: TGTGCCAGCAGTGGACAGGGGAGAAACACTGAAGCTTTCTTT. Amino acids: CASSGQGRNTEAFF.

This clone was observed a handful of times. This chain joins TRBV6-2 or TRBV6-3 and TRBJ1-1; no reliable D call. Germline V CDR1 and CDR2: MNHEY, SVGEGT. This CDR3 spans 16 amino acids. V gave up 3 bases and J gave up 0 bases, with 14 bases separating them. The CDR3 coding sequence is TGTGCCAGCAGTTATACGGGAATATTACTGAACACTGAAGCTTTCTTT. Its translation is CASSYTGILLNTEAFF.

The rearrangement uses TRBV13 and TRBJ1-1, with 7 bases that match TRBD1. After removal of 5 bases from V and 1 base from J, the junction contained 4 bases not matched to a gene. Germline lookup yields CDR1 PRHDT and CDR2 FYEKMQ (reference sequence). This CDR3 is 14 amino acids long. CDR3 in DNA: TGTGCCAGCAGCACAGGGACAGCGAACACTGAAGCTTTCTTT. Its protein product is CASSTGTANTEAFF.

The gene calls are TRBV5-5 and TRBJ1-5; D gene ambiguous. The CDR3 loop spans 14 amino acids. The V gene's germline CDR1 is SGHKS and CDR2 YYEKEE (reference sequence). V was pared by 0 bases and J by 3 bases, with 7 bases between. The DNA for the CDR3 is TGTGCCAGCAGCTTGGAAGGAGACAATCAGCCCCAGCATTTT. Translating gives CASSLEGDNQPQHF.

V is TRBV27 and J is TRBJ2-7; TRBD2 is a possible D gene (7 bases). V lost 6 bases to trimming and J lost 4 bases, with 16 bases between them. Germline loops: CDR1 MNHEY, CDR2 SMNVEV (reference sequence). CDR3 length: 14 amino acids. The chain's CDR3 is CASSPRGALYEQYF. The CDR3 DNA follows: TGTGCCAGCAGCCCCCGGGGGGCCCTATACGAGCAGTACTTC.

This clone was seen ten or more times. This rearrangement joins TRBV19 to TRBJ1-5; TRBD1 might be the D (5 bases). Trimming took off 3 bases at V and 0 bases at J, with 15 bases between the two ends. Germline V gene data show CDR1 as LNHDA and CDR2 as SQIVND (reference sequence). The CDR3 has 17 amino acids. For the CDR3, the DNA is TGTGCCAGTAGTATCCGACAGATCCTGACTAGCAATCAGCCCCAGCATTTT. It yields the protein CASSIRQILTSNQPQHF.

The rearrangement joins TRBV6-6 to TRBJ2-1; TRBD2 might be the D (6 bases). The CDR3 covers 16 residues. V lost 2 bases and J lost 8, with 19 bases in between. The germline CDR1 and CDR2 sequences are MNHNY and SVGAGI (reference sequence). This chain's CDR3 is CASSYGTGAPGYEQFF. The CDR3, as DNA: TGTGCCAGCAGTTACGGTACGGGAGCCCCCGGCTATGAGCAGTTCTTC.

There are a few counts of this clone. The chain has TRBV6-5 and TRBJ1-5; D gene uncertain. V lost 5 bases, J lost 5 bases, and 16 bases lay in between. This CDR3 is 15 amino acids long. The V gene's germline CDR1 is MNHEY and CDR2 SVGAGI. CDR3 amino acids: CASSQSRLGDQPQHF. The CDR3 DNA reads as TGTGCCAGCAGTCAGAGCCGGCTCGGGGATCAGCCCCAGCATTTT.

The rearrangement joins TRBV5-1 to TRBJ2-7; 8 nucleotides align to TRBD2. Germline assignment: CDR1 SGHRS and CDR2 YFSETQ. V trimming: 6 bases; J trimming: 0 bases; junction bases outside the gene matches: 14. This CDR3 is built from 17 residues. CDR3: CASKPQWRTSGSYEQYF. Written as DNA, the CDR3 is TGCGCCAGCAAACCTCAATGGAGAACTAGCGGCTCCTACGAGCAGTACTTC.

The chain links TRBV30 to TRBJ1-1, with D possibly matching TRBD1 (6 bases). V shed 5 bases and J shed 5 bases, with 9 bases lying between them. Per germline, CDR1 GTSNPN and CDR2 SVGIG (reference sequence). CDR3 length: 11 residues. The CDR3 here is CAWVQGTEAFF. The CDR3 DNA reads TGTGCCTGGGTTCAGGGGACTGAAGCTTTCTTT.

This sequence joins TRBV6-6 and TRBJ1-6, with TRBD1 identical over 7 bases. Germline V CDR1 and CDR2: MNHNY, SVGAGI (reference sequence). The CDR3 covers 15 residues. V lost 6 bases, J lost 9 bases, and 11 bases stayed unmatched. The CDR3 sequence: CASRREGQRSSPLHF. Written as DNA, the CDR3 is TGTGCCAGCAGACGAGAGGGACAGAGGAGTTCACCCCTCCACTTT.

The chain carries TRBV5-5 and TRBJ1-3, with D maybe TRBD1 (6 bases). CDR1 is SGHKS and CDR2 is YYEKEE in the germline V gene (reference sequence). Trimming removed 0 bases at V and 11 bases at J, with 15 bases between. There are 14 residues in the CDR3. The DNA of the CDR3 is TGTGCCAGCAGCTTGGGTTCGGGGGGCCCAGCCATATATTTT. Protein: CASSLGSGGPAIYF.

The chain couples TRBV20-1 to TRBJ2-1; a possible D gene is TRBD2 (6 bases). The CDR3 has 9 amino acids. Germline V gives CDR1 DFQATT, CDR2 SNEGSKA (reference sequence). V lost 5 bases to trimming and J lost 15 bases, with 11 bases between them. DNA for the CDR3: TGCAGTGCTGGGGGGAATAGGTTCTTC. Protein product: CSAGGNRFF.

The rearrangement links TRBV28 to TRBJ1-2; D is uncertain. CDR3 length: 15 amino acids. Trimming removed 1 base from V and 2 bases from J, with 11 bases in between. CDR1 is MDHEN, CDR2 SYDVKM, per germline. The CDR3 protein is CASSLFQVQNYGYTF. DNA of the CDR3: TGTGCCAGCAGTTTATTCCAGGTTCAAAACTATGGCTACACCTTC.

The J gene is TRBJ1-1, the V gene TRBV20-1; weak D call: TRBD1 (5 bases). V lost 3 bases and J 4 bases, leaving 12 bases between the germline ends. Germline V gene lookup returns CDR1 DFQATT and CDR2 SNEGSKA (reference sequence). The CDR3 has 13 residues. The CDR3 DNA follows: TGCAGTGCTAGTACTGGGGGGAGCACTGAAGCTTTCTTT. The encoded protein is CSASTGGSTEAFF.

V and J are TRBV2 and TRBJ2-7; possible D gene TRBD1, 6 bases. CDR3 size: 12 residues. With 7 bases removed from V and 2 bases from J, the gap between germline ends came to 9 bases. From germline, CDR1 is SNHLY and CDR2 FYNNEI. DNA for the CDR3: TGTGCCAGCACTCACAGGGCCTACGAGCAGTACTTC. Translated: CASTHRAYEQYF.

This chain connects TRBV12-5 to TRBJ1-5, with 10 bases matching TRBD1. This CDR3 has 18 amino acids. The V gene end was trimmed by 3 bases and the J gene end by 5 bases; junction bases not matched to a gene: 13. The V gene's germline CDR1 is LGHNT and CDR2 FRNRAP. The CDR3: CASGFEGQGDLGDQPQHF. CDR3 nucleotides: TGTGCTAGTGGTTTTGAAGGACAGGGGGATTTAGGCGATCAGCCCCAGCATTTT.

V usage is TRBV19 and J usage is TRBJ1-5; TRBD1 matches 7 bases. The CDR3 is 17 residues long. J lost 2 bases, V lost 5 bases, and 12 bases had no gene match. From germline, CDR1 is LNHDA and CDR2 SQIVND (reference sequence). As DNA, the CDR3 is TGTGCCAGTAGTGCAACAGGGGCCCTGGGGCGCAATCAGCCCCAGCATTTT. Its translation is CASSATGALGRNQPQHF.